This entry describes one TCR beta chain. The antigen is not known. The PCR employed 60 Vbeta primers together with 13 Jbeta primers. Assay: immunoSEQ multiplex PCR; the TCRdb copy retains only in-frame clones and omits some. Among nearly 110,000 clones listed, 65% to 85% were seen once. The data were taken from a study of cytomegalovirus exposure and HLA in healthy donors. The study's findings and limits: In a later analysis, at a false discovery rate of 0.05, over 15,000 TCR beta sequences were associated with HLA alleles.

V was cut by 11 bases and J by 2 bases, with 14 bases left in between. Looked up from germline, CDR1 is MDHEN and CDR2 is SYDVKM. This CDR3 has 13 amino acids. Sequencing was performed on PBMCs. The chain recombines TRBV28 with TRBJ2-3; the D is unclear. The origin of this receptor is a man between 18 and 35 years old in good health and CMV-seronegative. In nucleotides, the CDR3 is TGTGCCTCCCAGGATAGTTCCACAGATACGCAGTATTTT. Encoded protein: CASQDSSTDTQYF.